The next 5 T cell receptor beta chains were all read from a single sample in a study of regulatory T cells in long-lasting Graves disease. The authors built TCR beta libraries using iRepertoire HTBI primers and Arm-PCR of CDR3 regions. One entry per CDR3 protein results from TCRdb running MiXCR on the multiplex PCR reads. The sample has roughly 700,000 distinct CDR3 sequences, around 30% seen once. The time point here: persistent/refractory GD, antithyroid drugs over 5 years with positive TRAb. With RNA extracted from PBMCs as input, the TCR library was made. The sample was peripheral blood mononuclear cells (PBMCs), taken when the disease was refractory, from a patient treated with antithyroid drugs. The receptors stem from a female donor with Graves disease.

Comments on this clonotype: An end of the junction differs from the germline gene, which may be a read error. The rearrangement links TRBV2 to TRBJ1-2; 7 nucleotides align to TRBD1. This CDR3 contains 14 residues. Germline assignment: CDR1 SNHLY and CDR2 FYNNEI. The CDR3 coding sequence is TGTGCCGGCAGTGTTCGGGGGACAGAAGATGGCTACACCTTC. This gives the protein CAGSVRGTEDGYTF.

The table lists this clonotype with many counts. DNA of the CDR3: TGTGCCAGCAGTTTACTAGCGGGACCGGGGGAGACCCAGTACTTC. This encodes CASSLLAGPGETQYF. The rearrangement uses TRBV12-3 or TRBV12-4 and TRBJ2-5, with 9 bases that match TRBD2. The CDR3 contains 15 residues. V was clipped by 2 bases and J by 5 bases; unmatched bases: 6.

This clonotype has more than one count but fewer than ten. CDR3 nucleotide sequence: TGTGCCAGCACCGGGGACGGGGGGAGTGAGCAGTACTTC. Amino acid sequence: CASTGDGGSEQYF. The chain joins TRBV25-1 to TRBJ2-7; 7 bases are shared with TRBD2. Germline lookup yields CDR1 MGHDK and CDR2 SYGVNS. The CDR3 has 13 residues. V lost 7 bases to trimming and J lost 7 bases; unmatched junction nucleotides: 10.

This clonotype was counted only a few times. This chain connects TRBV12-5 to TRBJ2-2; the match to TRBD2 covers 9 bases. The CDR3 has 17 residues. Per germline, CDR1 LGHNT and CDR2 FRNRAP. V shed 6 bases, J shed 1 base, and the junction held 9 bases outside the gene matches. CDR3 bases: TGTGCTAGTGGCAGTAGCGGGAGCCCGGTGAACACCGGGGAGCTGTTTTTT. Its translation: CASGSSGSPVNTGELFF.

This clonotype has ten or more counts. The chain employs TRBV11-2 and TRBJ2-2, with D perhaps matching TRBD1 (5 bases). The CDR3 extends over 15 amino acids. Germline CDR1 and CDR2: SGHAT and FQNNGV. V lost 6 bases and J lost 0, with 11 bases in between. CDR3 amino acids: CASSYGHTNTGELFF. DNA for the CDR3: TGTGCCAGCAGTTATGGACACACGAACACCGGGGAGCTGTTTTTT.